What follows are 8 T cell receptor beta chains derived from one specimen sequenced in a study of T cell repertoires in cytomegalovirus infection. TCRdb reanalysed the reads using MiXCR and keeps one entry per CDR3 protein. In the table there are about 360,000 distinct CDR3 sequences, 15% to 20% of which are singletons. Sequencing input: PBMCs. These receptors were collected from a human donor in good health (CMV status not recorded). Some clones in this sample may be carry-over from other donors' samples.

The count of this clonotype is one. V gene TRBV5-1 combines with J gene TRBJ2-7, with 7 bases lining up with TRBD1. The germline gives CDR1 SGHRS, CDR2 YFSETQ. This CDR3 has 15 amino acids. Losses at the gene ends were 0 bases for V and 1 base for J; bases not matched to a gene: 4. CDR3 in DNA: TGCGCCAGCAGCTTGGGGCCGGGACAGTCCTACGAGCAGTACTTC. Translated: CASSLGPGQSYEQYF.

The chain is built from TRBV6-2 or TRBV6-3 and TRBJ2-7, with no clear D. The CDR3 runs to 13 residues. Germline-derived CDR1 and CDR2 are MNHEY and SVGEGT. V was pared by 8 bases and J by 0 bases, with 11 bases between. The CDR3 here is CASGDGFSYEQYF. The CDR3 region has the DNA TGTGCCAGCGGCGACGGATTCTCCTACGAGCAGTACTTC.

At least ten counts were recorded for this clonotype. V is TRBV12-3 or TRBV12-4 and J is TRBJ2-3, with a possible D match to TRBD1 (6 bases). This CDR3 contains 14 residues. Trimming removed 5 bases at V and 1 base at J, with 10 bases between. The CDR3 here is CASSRPGGTDTQYF. The CDR3 DNA is TGTGCCAGCAGTCGTCCAGGGGGCACAGATACGCAGTATTTT.

The table lists this clonotype with a few counts. The chain uses TRBV15 and TRBJ2-3, with 11 bases identical to TRBD1. CDR3 length: 18 residues. Germline V gene lookup returns CDR1 LNHNV and CDR2 YYDKDF (reference sequence). The V gene end was trimmed by 1 base and the J gene end by 2 bases; junction bases not matched to a gene: 8. The chain's CDR3 is CATSRVLGTGGYTDTQYF. The CDR3 DNA is TGTGCCACCAGCAGAGTATTAGGGACAGGGGGTTACACAGATACGCAGTATTTT.

This clonotype was seen a handful of times. V is TRBV10-3 and J is TRBJ2-5; 8 bases fit TRBD1. V trimming: 10 bases; J trimming: 2 bases; junction bases outside the gene matches: 6. The CDR3 spans 13 residues. The germline CDR1 and CDR2 sequences are ENHRY and SYGVKD. CDR3 region: CASHRDRQETQYF. The CDR3 DNA is TGTGCCAGCCACCGGGACAGGCAAGAGACCCAGTACTTC.

This clonotype was seen a few times. The chain employs TRBV5-1 and TRBJ2-3, with 9 nucleotides matching TRBD2. Trimming removed 3 bases from V and 2 bases from J; junction bases left unmatched: 16. Looked up from germline, CDR1 is SGHRS and CDR2 is YFSETQ. The CDR3 spans 19 residues. CDR3 amino acids: CASSSRGYRASGATDTQYF. Here the CDR3 DNA reads TGCGCCAGCAGCTCCAGGGGGTATCGGGCTAGCGGGGCCACAGATACGCAGTATTTT.

The rearrangement links TRBV5-6 to TRBJ2-1, with 8 bases identical to TRBD2. Per the germline V gene, CDR1 is SGHDT and CDR2 is YYEEEE. V shed 0 bases and J 0 bases; nucleotides not matched to a gene: 8. This CDR3 has 18 amino acids. The CDR3 DNA reads TGTGCCAGCAGCTTGGAGTGGCTAGCGGGCCCCTCCTACAATGAGCAGTTCTTC. Residues: CASSLEWLAGPSYNEQFF.

There are many counts of this clonotype. This chain links TRBV7-9 with TRBJ1-2, with TRBD1 as a possible D gene (5 bases). This CDR3 is 14 amino acids long. Germline V lookup: CDR1 SEHNR, CDR2 FQNEAQ (reference sequence). V gave up 1 base and J gave up 3 bases, with 9 bases separating them. The CDR3 spells CASSLDGTDYGYTF. CDR3 sequence (DNA): TGTGCCAGCAGCTTAGACGGGACTGACTATGGCTACACCTTC.